This record concerns one T cell receptor (beta chain) sequence. What antigen it recognizes has not been identified. Nothing much larger sits one base from this clone, and base qualities are not available. This entry is derived from a study of cytomegalovirus exposure and HLA in healthy donors (dated by TCRdb to 2015 to 2018). Turning to the overall study: According to an earlier analysis of a few hundred of the donors, about 190 million T cells yielded approximately 120 million unique TCR beta sequences and about 300 Gb of sequence data. HLA typing covered class I and class II loci at four-digit resolution. Alongside the repertoire data, information on donor age, sex, ethnicity and CMV serostatus was compiled. To predict cytomegalovirus infection status, the study combined high-throughput TCR immunosequencing, statistical association of individual TCRs with disease status, and machine learning. The genetic ancestry cluster associated with self-reported Caucasian donors included approximately 85% of the approximately 410 genotyped donors. To study patterns of TCR occurrence, a later analysis re-analyzed previously published TCR beta repertoires from more than 550 donors and added high-resolution HLA genotyping. Among over 350 genotyped donors of the cohort, an average of about 240,000 unique TCR beta nucleotide sequences were sequenced per donor, roughly 20% of them non-productive. Rather than using new phenotypic data, the later analysis identified candidate immune exposures from TCR beta sequences and from how often those sequences occurred across donors. Using immunosequencing, the study profiled T cell repertoires from fewer than 700 subjects and related those repertoires to cytomegalovirus serostatus. Roughly five DR-DQ haplotypes were handled as single units for association and clustering because linkage in the cohort was strong. The number of donors typed differed by locus, with roughly 620-630 for A, B, C, DRB1 and DQB1, more than 500 for DQA1, 606 for DPA1, and over 400 for DPB1. A later genetic analysis took genome-wide SNP genotypes for about three fifths of the roughly 700 donors and used that subset as a discovery cohort. Every discovery cohort repertoire had been produced on one sequencing platform. The study aimed to test whether cataloging public T cell receptors could reveal signatures of past pathogen exposure. An early release covering 550 to 700 HLA-typed donors comprised about 290 gigabases of sequencing data and tens of millions of unique TCR sequences. In an earlier analysis of a few hundred of the donors, high-throughput TCR beta sequencing was used to judge whether each TCR beta V gene segment behaved as functional or pseudogenic. In addition to the first cohort of 650 to 750 subjects, a separate validation cohort of 120 different subjects was used.

The cohort comprised fewer than 750 healthy bone marrow donors. At the time of sampling, every cohort member was nominally healthy, though immune exposures that went unrecorded were likely present. The donor was CMV seropositive and belonged to the group of 270 or so seropositive cohort members. A peripheral blood sample was collected from each donor, and TCR beta sequencing was performed on peripheral blood mononuclear cells. Genomic DNA extraction from the blood cell samples was performed with the Qiagen DNeasy Blood Extraction Kit. Reading the germline V gene gives CDR1 SGDLS and CDR2 YYNGEE. From its cysteine to its phenylalanine, the CDR3 spans 14 amino acids. The retained sequence is limited to the CDR3, 42 bases, with the frame set at the first base. The trim is 3 bases for V and 8 bases for J, with a gap of 14 bases between the germline ends. Receptors were amplified or captured by the immunoSEQ multiplex PCR assay. For the multiplex PCR, a mixture combining 60 forward primers for TCR Vbeta segments and 13 reverse primers for TCR Jbeta segments was used. The CDR3 region of rearranged TCR beta genes was amplified from genomic DNA by a multiplex PCR assay. The Illumina HiSeq System was used to sequence the amplified TCR beta libraries as 87-base-pair reads. From the authors' description of their analysis: In a later analysis, some 80 million unique TCR beta chains were counted across the roughly 670 repertoires, and roughly 11 million of these chains were shared by at least two donors. A nearest-neighbor algorithm error-corrected the raw reads and collapsed the reads into unique sequences, merging closely related sequences to remove PCR and sequencing errors. V, D and J gene segments were assigned by aligning CDR3 sequences to IMGT reference sequences. For a sequence to be retained, a match of at least six nucleotides to both a V gene segment and a J gene segment was required. A rearrangement counted as productive if the CDR3 had no stop codons and remained in frame with V and J, and every other rearrangement counted as non-productive. CDR3 was defined according to IMGT convention as the region running from the second conserved V-encoded cysteine to the conserved J-encoded phenylalanine. Sequences without an unambiguous match to a single V gene segment were excluded from the earlier analysis of 450 to 750 of the donors. In an earlier analysis of approximately 590 of the donors, a V segment was called functional when productive rearrangements were above 56.7%, and segregating when the standard deviation between donors exceeded 5%. A statistical classification framework was built to diagnose cytomegalovirus status from the catalog of TCR beta chain sequences. In a later analysis, V and J genes were assigned by comparing TCR nucleotide sequences against IMGT/GENE-DB human TR gene sequences. The TCRdist pipeline was used in a later analysis to assign CDR3 sequences and most-parsimonious VDJ recombination scenarios. In a later analysis, each TCR beta chain was defined by its CDR3 amino acid sequence together with its V-gene family, and reads without a unique V-gene family were excluded. As a way to deal with suspected cross-contamination and a sequencing artifact, a later analysis dropped nearly 600 nucleotide sequences that were highly shared and had low generation probability. For each public chain, a later analysis derived a clonal expansion index from normalized ranks of inferred template counts within each repertoire. A later analysis computed generation probabilities with a VDJ recombination model fitted to out-of-frame rearrangements, and checked the results against IGoR. In a later analysis, hypergeometric tests were used to score TCR-TCR, TCR-HLA and TCR-CMV co-occurrence, with a repertoire-size bias correction applied to TCR pairs. To estimate false discovery rates, a later analysis permuted the HLA or CMV assignments 20 times. In a later analysis, co-occurring TCRs were grouped using DBSCAN, and TCRdist sequence similarity was added for clustering within HLA-allele-positive subsets. Repertoires with fewer than 30,000 or more than 120,000 public chains were left out of co-occurrence clustering, as were about five repertoires with anomalous nucleotide sharing. In TCRdb, the immuneACCESS table is reduced to in-frame sequences with V and J assigned. These tables do not hold every clone; where another copy was compared, an unresolved V gene accounts for under half, and the others remain unexplained. The V and J calls and the clone size are those of that table, but D and trimming were determined from the DNA. This sample lists about 170,000 clones; 65% to 85% were detected once. The ten largest clones capture roughly 4.5% of the sample.

Study-wide conclusions, independent of this receptor: In a later analysis, HLA-associated TCR beta chains were found to be more clonally expanded and to have lower generation probabilities than equally common non-associated chains. Linkage disequilibrium might explain the correlated functional status among segregating V segments, but an unknown experimental factor could not be ruled out. A few of the identified cytomegalovirus-associated TCR beta chains were confirmed in vitro to be specific for cytomegalovirus antigens. A later analysis associated 15,000 or so TCR beta sequences with specific HLA alleles at a false discovery rate of 0.05. The earlier analysis of about 600 of the donors excluded about 16 rarely observed V segments, including chromosome 9 orphons, because counts were too low. According to a later analysis, parvovirus B19, influenza, CMV and Epstein-Barr virus appeared linked to several top co-occurrence clusters. A further reported finding was that TCR beta sequences accurately predicted the HLA-A and HLA-B alleles for most subjects in the first cohort. According to a later genetic analysis, donors in an Asian-associated ancestry cluster had fewer N-insertions in productive TCRs than the approximately 670-donor mean. Because the 87-base-pair reads could not distinguish some IMGT-functional V segments, including TRBV6-2 and TRBV6-3, those segments were excluded. The study gave a list of under 200 TCR beta chains associated with cytomegalovirus. According to a later analysis, TCR association rates differed among HLA loci, with DRB1 alleles showing the most associated TCRs and HLA-C alleles showing the fewest. In an earlier analysis of roughly 500 of the donors, most TCR beta V segments appeared in productive rearrangements about 87% or about 30% of the time, broadly matching IMGT annotations. Because HLA typing was unavailable for some donors at each locus, only the typed subset was used in association tests. A cluster of highly shared sequence variants was judged likely to be a technical artifact of the sequencing pipeline. While some public TCRs were present in many individuals, most TCR sequences turned up only very rarely across donors. Strong co-occurrence of HLA alleles, especially DR and DQ, made assigning TCR associations to individual alleles difficult. Cytomegalovirus status was reported to be diagnosed by the classifier with high specificity and sensitivity in both the original and validation cohorts. The presence/absence analyses assumed that sequencing depth was roughly uniform across donors, and that assumption may not be true. In a later analysis, most CMV-associated TCR beta chains were found to appear HLA-restricted, with HLA associations seemingly driven largely by CMV exposure. It was suggested by the authors that the approach could potentially be generalized to other disease states and immunological phenotypes. In a later genetic analysis, a missense DCLRE1C variant was associated with V-gene and J-gene trimming of TCR beta chains, and the association was replicated in an independent cohort. The only immune exposure information available for the cohort was CMV serostatus. The cohort was sequenced for TCR beta chains only, and without alpha or paired-chain data the features that could be detected were limited.

The rearrangement joined TRBV9 to TRBJ1-4; a weak D assignment points to TRBD1 (6 bases agree). The sample consisted of PBMCs. This clonotype originated in a woman between 50 and 59 years old in good health and CMV-seropositive. In nucleotides, the sequence is TGTGCCAGCAGCGACAGGGTCGAGTCGGAAAAACTGTTTTTT. Its amino acids are CASSDRVESEKLFF.